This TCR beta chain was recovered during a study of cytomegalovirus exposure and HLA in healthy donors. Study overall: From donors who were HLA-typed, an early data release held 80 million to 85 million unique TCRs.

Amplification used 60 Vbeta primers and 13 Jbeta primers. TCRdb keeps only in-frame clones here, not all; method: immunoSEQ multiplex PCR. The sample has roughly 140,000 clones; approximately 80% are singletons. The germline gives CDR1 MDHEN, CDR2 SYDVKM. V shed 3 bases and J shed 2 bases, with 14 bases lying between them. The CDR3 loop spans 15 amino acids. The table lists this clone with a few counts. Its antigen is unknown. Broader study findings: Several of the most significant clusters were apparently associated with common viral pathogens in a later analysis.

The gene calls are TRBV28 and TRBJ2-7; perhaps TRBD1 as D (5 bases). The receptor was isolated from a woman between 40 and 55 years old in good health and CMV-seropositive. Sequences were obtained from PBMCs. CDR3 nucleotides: TGTGCCAGCAGTTTTTCTAGGGGTAGTACCTACGAGCAGTACTTC. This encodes CASSFSRGSTYEQYF.